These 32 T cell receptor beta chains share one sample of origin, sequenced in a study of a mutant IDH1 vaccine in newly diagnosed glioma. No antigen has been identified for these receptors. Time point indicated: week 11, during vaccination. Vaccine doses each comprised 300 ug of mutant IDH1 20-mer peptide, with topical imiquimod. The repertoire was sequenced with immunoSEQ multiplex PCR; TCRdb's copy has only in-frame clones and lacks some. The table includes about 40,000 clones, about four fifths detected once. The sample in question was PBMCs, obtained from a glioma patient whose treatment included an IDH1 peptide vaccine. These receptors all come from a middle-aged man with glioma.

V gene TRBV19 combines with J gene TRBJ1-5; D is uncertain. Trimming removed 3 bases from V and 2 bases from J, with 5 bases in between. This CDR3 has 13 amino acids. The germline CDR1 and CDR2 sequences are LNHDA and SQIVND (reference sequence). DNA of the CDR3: TGTGCCAGTAGTATTCAGCGCAATCAGCCCCAGCATTTT. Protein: CASSIQRNQPQHF. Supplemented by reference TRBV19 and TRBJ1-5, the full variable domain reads DGGITQSPKYLFRKEGQNVTLSCEQNLNHDAMYWYRQDPGQGLRLIYYSQIVNDFQKGDIAEGYSVSREKKESFPLTVTSAQKNPTAFYLCASSIQRNQPQHFGDGTRLSIL.

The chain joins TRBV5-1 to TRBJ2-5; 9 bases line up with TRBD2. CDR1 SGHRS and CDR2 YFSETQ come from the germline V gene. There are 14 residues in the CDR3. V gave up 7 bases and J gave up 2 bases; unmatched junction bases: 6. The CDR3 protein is CASFSGRSQETQYF. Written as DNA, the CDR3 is TGCGCCAGCTTTAGCGGGAGAAGTCAAGAGACCCAGTACTTC.

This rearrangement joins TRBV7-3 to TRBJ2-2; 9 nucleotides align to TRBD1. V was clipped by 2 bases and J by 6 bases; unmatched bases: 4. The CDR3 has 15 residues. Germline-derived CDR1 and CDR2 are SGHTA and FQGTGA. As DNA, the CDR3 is TGTGCCAGCAGCTTAGCACAGGGGGCTCCCGGGGAGCTGTTTTTT. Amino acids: CASSLAQGAPGELFF.

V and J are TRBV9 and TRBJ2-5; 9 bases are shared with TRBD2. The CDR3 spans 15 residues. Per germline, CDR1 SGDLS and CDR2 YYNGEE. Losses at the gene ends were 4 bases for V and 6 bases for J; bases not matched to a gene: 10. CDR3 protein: CASSQGGTSPQTQYF. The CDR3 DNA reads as TGTGCCAGCAGCCAGGGGGGGACTAGCCCACAGACCCAGTACTTC.

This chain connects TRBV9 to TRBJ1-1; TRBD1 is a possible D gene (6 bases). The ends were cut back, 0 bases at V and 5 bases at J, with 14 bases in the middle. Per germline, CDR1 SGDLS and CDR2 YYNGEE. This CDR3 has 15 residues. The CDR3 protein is CASSVEGGAATEAFF. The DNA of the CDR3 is TGTGCCAGCAGCGTAGAGGGGGGAGCCGCGACTGAAGCTTTCTTT.

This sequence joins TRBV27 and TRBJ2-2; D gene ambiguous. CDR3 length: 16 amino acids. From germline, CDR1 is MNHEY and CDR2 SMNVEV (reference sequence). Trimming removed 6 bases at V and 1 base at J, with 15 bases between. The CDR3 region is CASRLPLPGNTGELFF. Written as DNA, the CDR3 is TGTGCCAGCAGATTGCCCCTTCCGGGGAACACCGGGGAGCTGTTTTTT.

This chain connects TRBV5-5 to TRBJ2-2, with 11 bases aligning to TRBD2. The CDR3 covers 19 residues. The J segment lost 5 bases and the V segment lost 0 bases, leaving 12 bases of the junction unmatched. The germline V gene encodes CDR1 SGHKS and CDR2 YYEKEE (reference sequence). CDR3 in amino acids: CASSLGLAGRNTVTGELFF. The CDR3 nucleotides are TGTGCCAGCAGCTTGGGACTAGCGGGAAGGAACACTGTGACCGGGGAGCTGTTTTTT.

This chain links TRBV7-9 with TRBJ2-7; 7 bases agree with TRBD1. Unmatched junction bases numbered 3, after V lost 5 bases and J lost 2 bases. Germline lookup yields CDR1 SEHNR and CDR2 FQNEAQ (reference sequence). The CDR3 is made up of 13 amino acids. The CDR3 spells CASSIGTAYEQYF. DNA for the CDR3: TGTGCCAGCAGCATTGGGACAGCCTACGAGCAGTACTTC.

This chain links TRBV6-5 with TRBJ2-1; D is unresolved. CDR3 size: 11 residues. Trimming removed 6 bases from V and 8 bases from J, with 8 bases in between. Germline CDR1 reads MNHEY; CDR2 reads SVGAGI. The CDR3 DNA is TGTGCCAGCAGGCGTAAAGATGAGCAGTTCTTC. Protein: CASRRKDEQFF.

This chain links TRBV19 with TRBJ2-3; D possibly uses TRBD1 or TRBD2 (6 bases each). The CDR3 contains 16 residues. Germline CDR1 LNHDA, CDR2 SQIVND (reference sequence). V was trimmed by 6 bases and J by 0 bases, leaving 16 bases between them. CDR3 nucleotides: TGTGCCAGTAGCAACGGCGGGACATTAAGCACAGATACGCAGTATTTT. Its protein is CASSNGGTLSTDTQYF.

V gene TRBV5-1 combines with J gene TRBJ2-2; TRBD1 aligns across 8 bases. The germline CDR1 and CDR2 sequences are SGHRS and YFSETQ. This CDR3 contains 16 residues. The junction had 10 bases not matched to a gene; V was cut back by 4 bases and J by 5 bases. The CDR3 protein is CASSTGQGLYTGELFF. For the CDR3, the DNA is TGCGCCAGCAGCACCGGACAGGGTCTTTATACCGGGGAGCTGTTTTTT.

CDR3 sequence reads: CASSQGGRPYGYTF. The CDR3, as DNA: TGTGCCAGCAGTCAAGGGGGCAGGCCTTATGGCTACACCTTC. V usage is TRBV28 and J usage is TRBJ1-2; 7 bases line up with TRBD1. Germline V lookup: CDR1 MDHEN, CDR2 SYDVKM. Germline trimming cut 5 bases from V and 5 bases from J; bases unmatched to any gene: 8. This CDR3 is 14 amino acids long.

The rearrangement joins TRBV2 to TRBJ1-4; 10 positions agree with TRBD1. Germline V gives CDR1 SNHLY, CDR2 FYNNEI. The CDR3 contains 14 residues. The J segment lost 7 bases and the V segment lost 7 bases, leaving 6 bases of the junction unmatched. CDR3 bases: TGTGCCAGCAACCCGGGACAGGGGTTTGAAAAACTGTTTTTT. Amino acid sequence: CASNPGQGFEKLFF.

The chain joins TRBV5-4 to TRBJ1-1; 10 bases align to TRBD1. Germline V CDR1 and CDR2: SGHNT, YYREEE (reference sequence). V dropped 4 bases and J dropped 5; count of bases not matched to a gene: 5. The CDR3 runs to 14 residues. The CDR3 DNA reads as TGTGCCAGCAGCGTTGACAGGGGGCATACTGAAGCTTTCTTT. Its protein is CASSVDRGHTEAFF.

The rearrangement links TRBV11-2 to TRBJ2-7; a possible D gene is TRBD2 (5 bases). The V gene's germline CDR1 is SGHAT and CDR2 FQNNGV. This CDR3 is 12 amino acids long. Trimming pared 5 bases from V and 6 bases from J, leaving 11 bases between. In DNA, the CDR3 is TGTGCCAGCAGCCCCTGGACTGTCGAGCAGTACTTC. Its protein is CASSPWTVEQYF.

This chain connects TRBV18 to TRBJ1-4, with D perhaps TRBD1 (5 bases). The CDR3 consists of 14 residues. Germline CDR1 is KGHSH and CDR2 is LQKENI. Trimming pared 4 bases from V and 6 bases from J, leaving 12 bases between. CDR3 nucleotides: TGTGCCAGCTCACAGTCAGGGAGGCATGAAAAACTGTTTTTT. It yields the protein CASSQSGRHEKLFF.

This CDR3 reads CASSFVTSDTEAFF. The CDR3 DNA follows: TGTGCCAGCTCATTTGTCACATCGGACACTGAAGCTTTCTTT. The genes are TRBV18 and TRBJ1-1, with unresolved D. There are 14 residues in the CDR3. The ends were cut back, 5 bases at V and 3 bases at J, with 13 bases in the middle. CDR1 is KGHSH, CDR2 LQKENI, per germline.

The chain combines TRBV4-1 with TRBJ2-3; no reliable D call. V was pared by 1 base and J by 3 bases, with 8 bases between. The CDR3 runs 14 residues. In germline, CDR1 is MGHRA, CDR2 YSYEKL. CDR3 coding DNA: TGCGCCAGCAGCCAAGCAACAGTAACAGATACGCAGTATTTT. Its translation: CASSQATVTDTQYF.

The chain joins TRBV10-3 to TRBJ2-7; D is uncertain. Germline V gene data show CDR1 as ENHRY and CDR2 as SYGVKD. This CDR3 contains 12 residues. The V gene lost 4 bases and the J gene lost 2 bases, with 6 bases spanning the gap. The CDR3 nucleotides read TGTGCCATCAGTGGAGAACCCTACGAGCAGTACTTC. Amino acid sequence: CAISGEPYEQYF.

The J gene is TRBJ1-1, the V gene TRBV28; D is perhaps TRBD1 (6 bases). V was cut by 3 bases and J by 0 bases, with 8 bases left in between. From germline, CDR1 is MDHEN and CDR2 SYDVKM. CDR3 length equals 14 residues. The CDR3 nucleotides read TGTGCCAGCAGTTTTAGGGGGATGAACACTGAAGCTTTCTTT. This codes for CASSFRGMNTEAFF.

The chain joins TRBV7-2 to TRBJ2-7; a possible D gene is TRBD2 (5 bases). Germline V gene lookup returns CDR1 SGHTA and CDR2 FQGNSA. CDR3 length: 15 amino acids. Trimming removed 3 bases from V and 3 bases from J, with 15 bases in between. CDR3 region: CASSFQGPRGYEQYF. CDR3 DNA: TGTGCCAGCAGCTTCCAAGGTCCCCGGGGCTACGAGCAGTACTTC.

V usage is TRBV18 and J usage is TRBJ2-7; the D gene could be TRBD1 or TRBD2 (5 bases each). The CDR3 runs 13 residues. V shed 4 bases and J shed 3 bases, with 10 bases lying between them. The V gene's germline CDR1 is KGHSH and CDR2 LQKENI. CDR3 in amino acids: CASSRDGNYEQYF. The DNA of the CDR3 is TGTGCCAGCTCACGGGACGGCAACTACGAGCAGTACTTC. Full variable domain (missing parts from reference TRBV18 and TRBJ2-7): NAGVMQNPRHLVRRRGQEARLRCSPMKGHSHVYWYRQLPEEGLKFMVYLQKENIIDESGMPKERFSAEFPKEGPSILRIQQVVRGDSAAYFCASSRDGNYEQYFGPGTRLTVT.

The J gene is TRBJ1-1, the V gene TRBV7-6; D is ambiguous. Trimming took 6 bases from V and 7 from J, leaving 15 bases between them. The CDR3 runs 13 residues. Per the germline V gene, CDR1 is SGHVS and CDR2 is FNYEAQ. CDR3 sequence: CASSLAVGSEAFF. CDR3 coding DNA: TGTGCCAGCAGTCTAGCAGTAGGGAGTGAAGCTTTCTTT.

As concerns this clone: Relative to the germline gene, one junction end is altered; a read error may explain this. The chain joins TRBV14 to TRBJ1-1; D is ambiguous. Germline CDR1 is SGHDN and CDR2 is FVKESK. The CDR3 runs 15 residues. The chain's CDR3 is CASSQVRGVNTEAFF. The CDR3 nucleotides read TGTGCCAGCAGTCAAGTCCGCGGGGTAAACACTGAAGCTTTCTTT.

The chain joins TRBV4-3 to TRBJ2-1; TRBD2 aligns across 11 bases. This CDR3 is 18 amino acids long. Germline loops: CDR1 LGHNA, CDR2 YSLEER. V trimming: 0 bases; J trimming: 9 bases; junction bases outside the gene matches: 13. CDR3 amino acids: CASSQDLIVTSGSIEQFF. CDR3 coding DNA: TGCGCCAGCAGCCAAGATTTGATCGTTACTAGCGGGAGTATTGAGCAGTTCTTC.

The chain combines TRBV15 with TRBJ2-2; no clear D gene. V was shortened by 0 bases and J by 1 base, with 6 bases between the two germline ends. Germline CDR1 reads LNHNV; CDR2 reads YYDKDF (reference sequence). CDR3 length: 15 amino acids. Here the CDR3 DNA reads TGTGCCACCAGCAGAGATCGCCTGAACACCGGGGAGCTGTTTTTT. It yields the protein CATSRDRLNTGELFF.

CDR3 sequence: CASSQEPQGAGYTF. Here the CDR3 DNA reads TGCGCCAGCAGCCAAGAACCACAGGGGGCTGGCTACACCTTC. The J gene is TRBJ1-2, the V gene TRBV4-1; 9 positions match TRBD1. V shed 0 bases and J 7 bases; nucleotides not matched to a gene: 3. The CDR3 is 14 residues long. CDR1 and CDR2 (germline): MGHRA, YSYEKL.

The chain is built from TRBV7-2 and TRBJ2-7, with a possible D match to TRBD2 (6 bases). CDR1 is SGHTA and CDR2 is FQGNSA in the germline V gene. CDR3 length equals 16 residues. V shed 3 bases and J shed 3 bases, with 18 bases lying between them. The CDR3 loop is CASSFQLSSSVYEQYF. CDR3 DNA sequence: TGTGCCAGCAGCTTCCAACTTAGCTCTAGCGTCTACGAGCAGTACTTC. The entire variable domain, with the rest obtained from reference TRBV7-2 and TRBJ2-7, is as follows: GAGVSQSPSNKVTEKGKDVELRCDPISGHTALYWYRQSLGQGLEFLIYFQGNSAPDKSGLPSDRFSAERTGGSVSTLTIQRTQQEDSAVYLCASSFQLSSSVYEQYFGPGTRLTVT.

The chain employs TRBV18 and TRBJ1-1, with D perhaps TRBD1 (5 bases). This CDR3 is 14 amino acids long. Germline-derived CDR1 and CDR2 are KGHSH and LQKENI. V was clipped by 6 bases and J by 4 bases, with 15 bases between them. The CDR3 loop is CASSPPVRGTEAFF. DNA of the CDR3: TGTGCCAGCTCCCCTCCCGTGAGGGGCACTGAAGCTTTCTTT.

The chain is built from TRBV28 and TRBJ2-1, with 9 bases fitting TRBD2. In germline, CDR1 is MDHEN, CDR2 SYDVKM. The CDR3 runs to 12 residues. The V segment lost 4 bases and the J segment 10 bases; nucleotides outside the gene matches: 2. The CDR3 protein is CASSSGTSEQFF. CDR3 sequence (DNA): TGTGCCAGCAGTTCCGGGACTAGCGAGCAGTTCTTC.

CDR3 region: CASRPLAGQKQYF. The CDR3 DNA is TGTGCCAGCAGGCCCCTAGCGGGGCAGAAGCAGTACTTC. This chain connects TRBV27 to TRBJ2-7; 9 positions agree with TRBD2. V gave up 6 bases and J gave up 8 bases; unmatched junction bases: 8. The CDR3 has 13 amino acids. In germline, CDR1 is MNHEY, CDR2 SMNVEV (reference sequence).

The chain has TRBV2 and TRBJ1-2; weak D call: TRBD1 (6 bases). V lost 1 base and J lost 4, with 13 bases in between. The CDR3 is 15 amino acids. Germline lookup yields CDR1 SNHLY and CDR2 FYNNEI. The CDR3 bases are TGTGCCAGCAGTGAAGTCGATGGGGGCCGCTATGGCTACACCTTC. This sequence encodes CASSEVDGGRYGYTF.